Below, 25 T cell receptor beta chains from the same sample are listed, as sequenced in a study of blood T cell repertoires in COVID-19. Clones were sequenced by immunoSEQ multiplex PCR, and TCRdb holds only the in-frame ones, with some missing. Of 70,000 or so clones in the sample, 80% to 90% were seen once. Input material: peripheral blood. The receptors derive from a man aged 55 to 70 with acute or convalescent COVID-19.

In DNA, the CDR3 is TGTGCCAGCAGGCGGGACAGGTATAATTCACCCCTCCACTTT. Protein sequence: CASRRDRYNSPLHF. This rearrangement joins TRBV2 to TRBJ1-6; 8 nucleotides align to TRBD1. The CDR3 sequence is 14 residues long. V gave up 6 bases and J gave up 4 bases; unmatched junction bases: 2. Germline V lookup: CDR1 SNHLY, CDR2 FYNNEI.

The rearrangement links TRBV9 to TRBJ1-1; TRBD1 is a possible D gene (6 bases). The CDR3 has 12 residues. V was trimmed by 3 bases and J by 8 bases, leaving 11 bases between them. Germline assignment: CDR1 SGDLS and CDR2 YYNGEE. The CDR3 reads CASSEGGTEAFF. The CDR3, as DNA: TGTGCCAGCAGCGAGGGGGGGACAGAAGCTTTCTTT.

Notes on this clone: In the same sample, other DNA sequences code for this CDR3. The V call is TRBV9, the J call TRBJ2-1; 7 positions agree with TRBD1. The CDR3 spans 15 residues. Germline V gives CDR1 SGDLS, CDR2 YYNGEE. J was trimmed by 6 bases and V by 0 bases; bases with no gene match: 6. This CDR3 reads CASSVGQGSSNEQFF. As DNA, the CDR3 is TGTGCCAGCAGCGTAGGACAGGGTTCGTCCAATGAGCAGTTCTTC.

This clone came up once. The chain couples TRBV5-4 to TRBJ2-5, with 11 bases fitting TRBD1. Germline values: CDR1 SGHNT, CDR2 YYREEE (reference sequence). The J segment lost 2 bases and the V segment lost 3 bases, leaving 3 bases of the junction unmatched. The length of the CDR3 is 15 residues. CDR3 sequence: CASSWGTGGQETQYF. CDR3 sequence (DNA): TGTGCCAGCAGCTGGGGGACAGGGGGTCAAGAGACCCAGTACTTC.

This chain links TRBV6-5 with TRBJ1-1, with D unresolved. The CDR3 loop spans 15 amino acids. Germline values: CDR1 MNHEY, CDR2 SVGAGI. Trimming took 5 bases from V and 5 from J, leaving 18 bases between them. The CDR3 nucleotides are TGTGCCAGCAGTCGGGATCCTTGGACGGGGACTGAAGCTTTCTTT. The encoded protein is CASSRDPWTGTEAFF.

This chain connects TRBV27 to TRBJ2-7, with 9 bases that match TRBD1. Germline V gene data show CDR1 as MNHEY and CDR2 as SMNVEV (reference sequence). V trimming: 5 bases; J trimming: 2 bases; junction bases outside the gene matches: 1. CDR3 length: 13 residues. The DNA for the CDR3 is TGTGCCAGCAGTAACAGGGGGCCCTACGAGCAGTACTTC. Translated, it gives CASSNRGPYEQYF.

The chain joins TRBV29-1 to TRBJ2-2, with 7 bases lining up with TRBD2. V gave up 1 base and J gave up 4 bases; unmatched junction bases: 3. Per germline, CDR1 SQVTM and CDR2 ANQGSEA. The CDR3 extends over 14 amino acids. CDR3 in amino acids: CSVEVGGGTGELFF. The CDR3 coding sequence is TGCAGCGTTGAAGTTGGCGGGGGCACCGGGGAGCTGTTTTTT.

The chain has TRBV9 and TRBJ1-5; the D is unclear. The V gene's germline CDR1 is SGDLS and CDR2 YYNGEE. Deletions cut 1 base from V and 0 bases from J, with 11 bases between. The CDR3 is 16 residues long. Here the CDR3 reads CASSVPRPGSNQPQHF. Written as DNA, the CDR3 is TGTGCCAGCAGCGTACCCCGGCCGGGTAGCAATCAGCCCCAGCATTTT.

The chain employs TRBV7-3 and TRBJ2-2; 10 bases agree with TRBD1. The junction had 3 bases not matched to a gene; V was cut back by 2 bases and J by 6 bases. The CDR3 has 15 residues. CDR1 SGHTA and CDR2 FQGTGA come from the germline V gene. The DNA for the CDR3 is TGTGCCAGCAGCTTATTCGGGACAGGGGCCGGGGAGCTGTTTTTT. This codes for CASSLFGTGAGELFF.

The genes are TRBV7-3 and TRBJ1-2, with 10 nucleotides matching TRBD1. CDR3 length equals 15 residues. J was trimmed by 8 bases and V by 0 bases; bases with no gene match: 6. Germline values: CDR1 SGHTA, CDR2 FQGTGA. The CDR3 reads CASSLTGTGAQGYTF. For the CDR3, the DNA is TGTGCCAGCAGCTTAACTGGGACAGGGGCCCAAGGCTACACCTTC.

This clone was detected once. The V and J genes are TRBV2 and TRBJ1-1, with D uncertain. The CDR3 length is 16 residues. V was shortened by 2 bases and J by 1 base, with 14 bases between the two germline ends. Germline CDR1 is SNHLY and CDR2 is FYNNEI. Here the CDR3 DNA reads TGTGCCAGCAGTGAAAATCGGCGGGTGGCGAACACTGAAGCTTTCTTT. Amino acid sequence: CASSENRRVANTEAFF.

The V call is TRBV19, the J call TRBJ2-3; D may be TRBD2 (6 bases). CDR3 size: 16 residues. V shed 4 bases and J shed 0 bases, with 14 bases lying between them. Germline V gene data show CDR1 as LNHDA and CDR2 as SQIVND (reference sequence). The CDR3 spells CASSNGGMDSTDTQYF. CDR3 bases: TGTGCCAGTAGTAATGGCGGGATGGATAGCACAGATACGCAGTATTTT.

The V call is TRBV18, the J call TRBJ1-5, with 9 bases lining up with TRBD1. The junction had 9 bases not matched to a gene; V was cut back by 7 bases and J by 5 bases. This CDR3 is built from 15 residues. Germline CDR1 and CDR2: KGHSH and LQKENI. In DNA, the CDR3 is TGTGCCAGCTGGTTGGGACAGGGTCGGGATCAGCCCCAGCATTTT. It translates to CASWLGQGRDQPQHF.

The CDR3: CASSEITASYEQYF. The CDR3 region has the DNA TGTGCCAGCAGTGAAATTACAGCCTCCTACGAGCAGTACTTC. The V gene is TRBV6-1, the J gene TRBJ2-7; D is unclear. This CDR3 is 14 amino acids long. Trimming cost V 2 bases and J 0 bases, with 8 bases left between them. CDR1 is MNHNS, CDR2 SASEGT, per germline.

The V call is TRBV5-1, the J call TRBJ2-5, with D perhaps TRBD2 (6 bases). The CDR3 sequence is 14 residues long. Trimming pared 7 bases from V and 5 bases from J, leaving 18 bases between. Per the germline V gene, CDR1 is SGHRS and CDR2 is YFSETQ. This CDR3 is CASGPGGSQETQYF. CDR3 in DNA: TGCGCCAGCGGACCTGGGGGGTCCCAGGAGACCCAGTACTTC. The full variable domain, its missing parts supplied by reference TRBV5-1 and TRBJ2-5, is KAGVTQTPRYLIKTRGQQVTLSCSPISGHRSVSWYQQTPGQGLQFLFEYFSETQRNKGNFPGRFSGRQFSNSRSEMNVSTLELGDSALYLCASGPGGSQETQYFGPGTRLLVL.

This clone was seen just once. This chain uses TRBV19 with TRBJ2-7, with unresolved D. Between the trimmed V and J ends, which lost 2 bases and 0 bases, there was a span of 11 bases. Germline V gene lookup returns CDR1 LNHDA and CDR2 SQIVND (reference sequence). There are 15 residues in the CDR3. The CDR3 sequence is CASSITHSYSYEQYF. CDR3 nucleotide sequence: TGTGCCAGTAGTATAACCCACTCCTACTCCTACGAGCAGTACTTC.

V usage is TRBV11-2 and J usage is TRBJ2-3, with 7 bases aligning to TRBD2. CDR1 SGHAT and CDR2 FQNNGV come from the germline V gene. After removal of 7 bases from V and 2 bases from J, the junction contained 9 bases not matched to a gene. The CDR3 loop spans 15 amino acids. This CDR3 is CASTREAPHTDTQYF. The CDR3, as DNA: TGTGCCAGCACCCGGGAGGCTCCGCACACAGATACGCAGTATTTT.

The chain combines TRBV24-1 with TRBJ2-5, with D perhaps matching TRBD1 (6 bases). Trimming removed 4 bases from V and 1 base from J, with 15 bases in between. The CDR3 extends over 16 amino acids. Germline V lookup: CDR1 KGHDR, CDR2 SFDVKD. The CDR3 DNA is TGTGCCACCAGTGACCCGGACAGTACTTCCCAAGAGACCCAGTACTTC. Protein: CATSDPDSTSQETQYF.

The V and J genes are TRBV2 and TRBJ1-4; D remains unclear. V lost 1 base, J lost 10 bases, and 16 bases lay in between. The germline CDR1 and CDR2 sequences are SNHLY and FYNNEI. This CDR3 region has 15 residues. The CDR3 nucleotides read TGTGCCAGCAGTGAAGGAGGAGGGTTGGGCGGAAAACTGTTTTTT. This codes for CASSEGGGLGGKLFF.

The V gene is TRBV5-6, the J gene TRBJ2-5; 10 nucleotides match TRBD1. The CDR3 contains 15 residues. Per the germline V gene, CDR1 is SGHDT and CDR2 is YYEEEE. Germline trimming cut 4 bases from V and 4 bases from J; bases unmatched to any gene: 7. Here the CDR3 reads CASSLGDRGLETQYF. The CDR3 coding sequence is TGTGCCAGCAGCCTCGGGGACAGGGGTTTAGAGACCCAGTACTTC.

This clone was observed a few times. This chain uses TRBV14 with TRBJ1-2; no reliable D call. The germline V and J ends were trimmed by 3 bases and 7 bases, with 15 bases remaining between them. Looked up from germline, CDR1 is SGHDN and CDR2 is FVKESK. This CDR3 is built from 14 residues. The CDR3 DNA sequence: TGTGCCAGCAGCCAGAATGGAGGGTCTTTTGGCTACACCTTC. The encoded protein is CASSQNGGSFGYTF.

V and J are TRBV7-2 and TRBJ2-1; 7 bases map to TRBD2. In germline, CDR1 is SGHTA, CDR2 FQGNSA. This CDR3 is 15 amino acids long. Unmatched junction bases numbered 14, after V lost 5 bases and J lost 10 bases. CDR3 coding DNA: TGTGCCAGCAGCCAAAGCGGGGATATACAAAGGGAGCAGTTCTTC. Translating it yields CASSQSGDIQREQFF.

CDR3 in DNA: TGTGCCAGTAGTATACTAGCGGGAGCAAACGGGGAGCTGTTTTTT. It yields the protein CASSILAGANGELFF. This chain uses TRBV19 with TRBJ2-2; TRBD2 matches at 10 bases. J lost 7 bases, V lost 2 bases, and 4 bases had no gene match. Looked up from germline, CDR1 is LNHDA and CDR2 is SQIVND (reference sequence). The length of the CDR3 is 15 residues.

The CDR3 DNA sequence: TGTGCCAGCAGAAATACTCCGAGCTCCTACAATGAGCAGTTCTTC. Protein product: CASRNTPSSYNEQFF. The chain employs TRBV27 and TRBJ2-1; D not resolved. Germline loops: CDR1 MNHEY, CDR2 SMNVEV (reference sequence). Trimming cost V 6 bases and J 0 bases, with 12 bases left between them. The CDR3 extends over 15 amino acids.

The V and J genes are TRBV10-3 and TRBJ2-7; weak D call: TRBD2 (5 bases). This CDR3 has 13 amino acids. Trimming left V 8 bases short and J 0 bases short, with 11 bases between. Looked up from germline, CDR1 is ENHRY and CDR2 is SYGVKD. The CDR3 bases are TGTGCCATCTTGGACGGACTCTCCTACGAGCAGTACTTC. Translating gives CAILDGLSYEQYF.